The text below deals with one T cell receptor beta chain. The source of the sample is a study of blood T cell repertoires in COVID-19. Repertoires were generated with immunoSEQ multiplex PCR, while TCRdb's copy carries only in-frame clones and drops some. The profile shows some 130,000 clones, 55% to 75% of them singletons. Per the germline V gene, CDR1 is SQVTM and CDR2 is ANQGSEA. The CDR3 is 13 residues long. The sequenced sample consisted of peripheral blood. The receptor was derived from a woman in her 70s with acute or convalescent COVID-19. The V gene is TRBV29-1, the J gene TRBJ1-3; a possible D gene is TRBD1 (5 bases). CDR3 residues: CGGDSQGGNTIYF. DNA for the CDR3: TGCGGGGGGGACTCCCAAGGAGGAAACACCATATATTTT.